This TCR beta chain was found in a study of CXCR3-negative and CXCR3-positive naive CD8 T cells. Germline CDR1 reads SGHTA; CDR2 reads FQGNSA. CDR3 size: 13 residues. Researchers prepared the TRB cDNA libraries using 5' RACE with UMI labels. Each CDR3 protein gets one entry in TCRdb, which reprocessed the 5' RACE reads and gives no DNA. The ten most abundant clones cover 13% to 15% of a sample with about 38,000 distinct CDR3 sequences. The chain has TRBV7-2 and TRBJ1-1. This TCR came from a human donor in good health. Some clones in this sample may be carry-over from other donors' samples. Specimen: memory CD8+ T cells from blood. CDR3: CASSQDGSTEAFF.